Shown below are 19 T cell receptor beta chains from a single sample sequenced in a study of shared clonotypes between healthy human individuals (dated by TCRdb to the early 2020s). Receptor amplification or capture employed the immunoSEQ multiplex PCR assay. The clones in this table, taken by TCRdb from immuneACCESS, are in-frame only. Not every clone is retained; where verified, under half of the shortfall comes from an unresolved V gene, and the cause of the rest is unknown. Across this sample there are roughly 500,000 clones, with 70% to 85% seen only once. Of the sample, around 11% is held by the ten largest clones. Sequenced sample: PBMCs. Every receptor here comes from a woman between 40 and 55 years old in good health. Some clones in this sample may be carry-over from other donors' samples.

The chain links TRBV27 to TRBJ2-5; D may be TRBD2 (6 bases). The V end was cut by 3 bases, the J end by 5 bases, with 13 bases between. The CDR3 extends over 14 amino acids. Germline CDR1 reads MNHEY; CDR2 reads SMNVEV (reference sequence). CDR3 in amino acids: CASSLGGFRETQYF. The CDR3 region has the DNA TGTGCCAGCAGTTTGGGGGGTTTTAGGGAGACCCAGTACTTC.

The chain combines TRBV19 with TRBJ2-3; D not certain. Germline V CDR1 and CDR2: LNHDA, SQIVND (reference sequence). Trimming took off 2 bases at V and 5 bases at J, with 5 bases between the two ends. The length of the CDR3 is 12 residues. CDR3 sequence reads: CASSILRDTQYF. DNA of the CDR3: TGTGCCAGTAGTATACTTCGAGATACGCAGTATTTT.

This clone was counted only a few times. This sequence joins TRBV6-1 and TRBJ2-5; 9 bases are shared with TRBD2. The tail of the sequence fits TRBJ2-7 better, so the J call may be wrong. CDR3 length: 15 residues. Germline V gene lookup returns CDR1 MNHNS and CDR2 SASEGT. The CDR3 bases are TGTGCCAGCAGTGATCCGACTAGCGGACCCTACGAGCAGTACTTC. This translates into CASSDPTSGPYEQYF.

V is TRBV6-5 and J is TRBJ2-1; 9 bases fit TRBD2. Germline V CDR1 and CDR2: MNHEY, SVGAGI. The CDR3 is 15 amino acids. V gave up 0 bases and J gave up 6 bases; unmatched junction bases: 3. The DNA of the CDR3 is TGTGCCAGCAGTTACTCGGCGGGAGGGGTCAATGAGCAGTTCTTC. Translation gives CASSYSAGGVNEQFF.

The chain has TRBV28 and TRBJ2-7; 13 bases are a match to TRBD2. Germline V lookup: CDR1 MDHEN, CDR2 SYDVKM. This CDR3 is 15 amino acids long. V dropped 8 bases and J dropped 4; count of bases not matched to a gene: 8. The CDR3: CASQGTSGIGYEQYF. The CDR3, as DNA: TGTGCCAGCCAGGGGACTAGCGGGATCGGGTACGAGCAGTACTTC. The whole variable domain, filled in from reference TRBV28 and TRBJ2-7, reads DVKVTQSSRYLVKRTGEKVFLECVQDMDHENMFWYRQDPGLGLRLIYFSYDVKMKEKGDIPEGYSVSREKKERFSLILESASTNQTSMYLCASQGTSGIGYEQYFGPGTRLTVT.

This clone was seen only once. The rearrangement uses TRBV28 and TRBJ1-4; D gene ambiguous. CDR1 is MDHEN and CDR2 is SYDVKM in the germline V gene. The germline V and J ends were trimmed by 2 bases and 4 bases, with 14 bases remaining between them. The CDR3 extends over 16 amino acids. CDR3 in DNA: TGTGCCAGCAGTTTAAGAAGAGGCCTTGGTAATGAAAAACTGTTTTTT. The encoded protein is CASSLRRGLGNEKLFF.

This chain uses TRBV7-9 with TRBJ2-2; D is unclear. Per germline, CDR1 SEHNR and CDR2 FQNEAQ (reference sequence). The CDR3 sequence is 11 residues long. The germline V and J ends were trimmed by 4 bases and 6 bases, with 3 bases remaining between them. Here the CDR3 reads CASSWAGELFF. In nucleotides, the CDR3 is TGTGCCAGCAGCTGGGCCGGGGAGCTGTTTTTT.

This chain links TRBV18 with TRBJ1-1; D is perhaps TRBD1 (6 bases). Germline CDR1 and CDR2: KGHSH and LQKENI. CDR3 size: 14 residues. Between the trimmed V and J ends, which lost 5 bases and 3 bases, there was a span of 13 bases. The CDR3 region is CASSTGQLDTEAFF. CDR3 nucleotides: TGTGCCAGCTCAACTGGACAGTTGGACACTGAAGCTTTCTTT.

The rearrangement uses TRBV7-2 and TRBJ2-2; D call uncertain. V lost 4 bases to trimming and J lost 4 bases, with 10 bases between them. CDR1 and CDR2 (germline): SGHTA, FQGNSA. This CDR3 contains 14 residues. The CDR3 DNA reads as TGTGCCAGCAGCTCCGGGTCCCGCACCGGGGAGCTGTTTTTT. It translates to CASSSGSRTGELFF.

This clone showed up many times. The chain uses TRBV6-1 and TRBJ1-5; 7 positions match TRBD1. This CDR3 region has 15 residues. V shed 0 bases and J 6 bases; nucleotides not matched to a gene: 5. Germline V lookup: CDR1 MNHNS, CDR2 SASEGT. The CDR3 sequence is CASSEATGSRQPQHF. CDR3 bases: TGTGCCAGCAGTGAAGCGACAGGGTCGCGTCAGCCCCAGCATTTT.

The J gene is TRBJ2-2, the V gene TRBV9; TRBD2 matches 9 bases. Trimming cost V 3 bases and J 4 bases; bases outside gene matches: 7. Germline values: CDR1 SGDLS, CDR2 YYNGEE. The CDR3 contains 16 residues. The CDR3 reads CASSASSGRFTGELFF. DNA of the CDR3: TGTGCCAGCAGCGCTTCAAGCGGGAGGTTCACCGGGGAGCTGTTTTTT.

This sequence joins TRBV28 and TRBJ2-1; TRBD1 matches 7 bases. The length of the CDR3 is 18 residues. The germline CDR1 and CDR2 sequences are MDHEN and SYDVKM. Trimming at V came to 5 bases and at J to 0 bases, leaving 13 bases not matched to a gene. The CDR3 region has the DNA TGTGCCAGCAGTACCAACCCGGGACAGTCTAGCTCCTACAATGAGCAGTTCTTC. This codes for CASSTNPGQSSSYNEQFF.

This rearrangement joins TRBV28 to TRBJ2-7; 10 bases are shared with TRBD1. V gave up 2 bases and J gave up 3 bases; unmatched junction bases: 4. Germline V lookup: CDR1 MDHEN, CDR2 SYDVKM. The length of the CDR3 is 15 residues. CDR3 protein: CASSLPGQGNYEQYF. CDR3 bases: TGTGCCAGCAGTTTACCGGGACAGGGGAACTACGAGCAGTACTTC.

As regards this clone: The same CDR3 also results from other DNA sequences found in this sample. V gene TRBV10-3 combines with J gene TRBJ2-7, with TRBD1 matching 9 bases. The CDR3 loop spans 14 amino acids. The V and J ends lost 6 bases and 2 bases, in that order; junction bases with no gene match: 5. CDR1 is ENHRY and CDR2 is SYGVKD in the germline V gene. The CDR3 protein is CAISPGTGTYEQYF. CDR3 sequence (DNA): TGTGCCATCAGCCCCGGGACAGGGACCTACGAGCAGTACTTC.

The CDR3 nucleotides are TGCGCCAGCAGCCGCCTGGGGGCGGGAGGGGTCACAGATACGCAGTATTTT. Amino acid sequence: CASSRLGAGGVTDTQYF. The rearrangement uses TRBV4-1 and TRBJ2-3; 9 bases are shared with TRBD2. The J segment lost 2 bases and the V segment lost 4 bases, leaving 10 bases of the junction unmatched. The CDR3 is 17 residues long. Germline V gene lookup returns CDR1 MGHRA and CDR2 YSYEKL.

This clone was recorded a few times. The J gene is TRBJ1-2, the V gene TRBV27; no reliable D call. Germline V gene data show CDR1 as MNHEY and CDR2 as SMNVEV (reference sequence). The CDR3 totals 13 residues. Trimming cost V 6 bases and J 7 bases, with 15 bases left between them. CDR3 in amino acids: CASSSRPLSGYTF. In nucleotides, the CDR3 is TGTGCCAGCAGCTCTCGGCCGTTGTCTGGCTACACCTTC.

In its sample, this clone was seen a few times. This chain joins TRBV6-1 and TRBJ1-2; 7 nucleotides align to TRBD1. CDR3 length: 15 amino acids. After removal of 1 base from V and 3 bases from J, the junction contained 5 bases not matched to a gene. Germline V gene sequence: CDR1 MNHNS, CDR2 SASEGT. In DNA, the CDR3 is TGTGCCAGCAGTGAAGGGGCGGGACAGCACTATGGCTACACCTTC. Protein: CASSEGAGQHYGYTF.

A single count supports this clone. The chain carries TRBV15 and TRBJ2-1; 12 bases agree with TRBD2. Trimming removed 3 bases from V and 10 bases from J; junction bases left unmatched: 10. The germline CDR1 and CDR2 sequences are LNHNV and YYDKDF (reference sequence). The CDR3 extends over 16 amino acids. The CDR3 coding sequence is TGTGCCACCAGCAGTGGAGGACTAGCGGGATGGGAGGAGCAGTTCTTC. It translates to CATSSGGLAGWEEQFF.

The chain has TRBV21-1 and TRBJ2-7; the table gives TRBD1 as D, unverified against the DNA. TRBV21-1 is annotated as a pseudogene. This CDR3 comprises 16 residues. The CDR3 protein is CASRPPGQGFFYEQYF. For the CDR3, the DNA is TGTGCCAGCAGGCCTCCGGGACAGGGATTTTTCTACGAGCAGTACTTC.